This is a list of T cell receptor beta chains from one sample in a study of shared clonotypes between healthy human individuals. Clones were sequenced by immunoSEQ multiplex PCR, and TCRdb holds only the in-frame ones, with some missing. The sample holds about 700,000 clones; roughly nine tenths are singletons and the top ten take roughly 22%. The specimen was naive CD8+ T cells sorted from blood. The receptors here all came from a man aged 25-45 years in good health. Both conserved end residues are part of each CDR3. A D gene is named only where the DNA matches it firmly. Size is omitted from some rows. Given values are once, few, many or a class for expanded clones.

clone_size: .
j_call: TRBJ2-7
v_call: TRBV28
d_call: TRBD1
cdr3_aa: CASSSGTGVYEQYF
cdr3_nt: TGTGCCAGCAGTTCCGGGACAGGCGTCTACGAGCAGTACTTC

clone_size: .
j_call: TRBJ1-5
v_call: TRBV27
d_call: .
cdr3_aa: CASSFGGSIQPQHF
cdr3_nt: TGTGCCAGCAGTTTCGGGGGCAGCATTCAGCCCCAGCATTTT

clone_size: .
j_call: TRBJ2-1
v_call: TRBV5-1
d_call: .
cdr3_aa: CASSLGDSTIEQFF
cdr3_nt: TGCGCCAGCAGCTTGGGGGACTCCACAATAGAGCAGTTCTTC

clone_size: .
j_call: TRBJ2-5
v_call: TRBV7-2
d_call: .
cdr3_aa: CATQGRYQETQYF
cdr3_nt: TGTGCCACCCAGGGACGGTACCAAGAGACCCAGTACTTC

clone_size: once
j_call: TRBJ1-1
v_call: TRBV7-6
d_call: TRBD1
cdr3_aa: CASSSDPGTGNEAFF
cdr3_nt: TGTGCCAGCAGCTCCGACCCCGGGACAGGCAATGAAGCTTTCTTT

clone_size: .
j_call: TRBJ2-1
v_call: TRBV2
d_call: .
cdr3_aa: CASSDYNEQFF
cdr3_nt: TGTGCCAGCAGCGACTACAATGAGCAGTTCTTC

clone_size: .
j_call: TRBJ1-1
v_call: TRBV6-1
d_call: .
cdr3_aa: CASRGVNTEAFF
cdr3_nt: TGTGCCAGCAGGGGGGTAAACACTGAAGCTTTCTTT

clone_size: .
j_call: TRBJ2-1
v_call: TRBV7-9
d_call: .
cdr3_aa: CASSFKKQFF
cdr3_nt: TGTGCCAGCAGCTTTAAAAAGCAGTTCTTC

clone_size: .
j_call: TRBJ2-7
v_call: TRBV13
d_call: .
cdr3_aa: CASSLGLGAYEQYF
cdr3_nt: TGTGCCAGCAGCTTAGGCCTAGGGGCTTACGAGCAGTACTTC

clone_size: .
j_call: TRBJ2-7
v_call: TRBV27
d_call: .
cdr3_aa: CASSFSAGYEQYF
cdr3_nt: TGTGCCAGCAGTTTCTCGGCCGGCTACGAGCAGTACTTC

clone_size: .
j_call: TRBJ2-7
v_call: TRBV27
d_call: .
cdr3_aa: CASSLSGPQYEQYF
cdr3_nt: TGTGCCAGCAGTTTATCGGGACCGCAATACGAGCAGTACTTC

clone_size: .
j_call: TRBJ1-4
v_call: TRBV9
d_call: .
cdr3_aa: CAIQGISTNEKLFF
cdr3_nt: TGTGCCATCCAGGGGATTTCAACTAATGAAAAACTGTTTTTT

clone_size: .
j_call: TRBJ2-7
v_call: TRBV27
d_call: .
cdr3_aa: CASSLSAGTYEQYF
cdr3_nt: TGTGCCAGCAGTTTATCGGCGGGGACTTACGAGCAGTACTTC

clone_size: once
j_call: TRBJ2-7
v_call: TRBV7-9
d_call: .
cdr3_aa: CASSLGDVGIYEQYF
cdr3_nt: TGTGCCAGCAGCTTAGGGGACGTCGGAATCTACGAGCAGTACTTC

clone_size: .
j_call: TRBJ2-7
v_call: TRBV28
d_call: .
cdr3_aa: CASSFSGTGSYEQYF
cdr3_nt: TGTGCCAGCAGTTTTAGCGGGACAGGCTCCTACGAGCAGTACTTC

clone_size: .
j_call: TRBJ2-1
v_call: TRBV6-1
d_call: .
cdr3_aa: CASSVSRDNEQFF
cdr3_nt: TGTGCCAGCAGTGTCAGCCGGGACAATGAGCAGTTCTTC

clone_size: .
j_call: TRBJ2-5
v_call: TRBV10-1
d_call: .
cdr3_aa: CASSESRGEETQYF
cdr3_nt: TGCGCCAGCAGTGAGTCCCGCGGGGAAGAGACCCAGTACTTC

clone_size: .
j_call: TRBJ1-5
v_call: TRBV6-1
d_call: .
cdr3_aa: CASSEGGISTTMRNQPQHF
cdr3_nt: TGTGCCAGCAGTGAAGGAGGGATATCTACCACGATGCGCAATCAGCCCCAGCATTTT

clone_size: once
j_call: TRBJ1-5
v_call: TRBV11-2
d_call: .
cdr3_aa: CASSLAIGGSEPQHF
cdr3_nt: TGTGCCAGCAGCTTAGCTATTGGGGGCTCGGAGCCCCAGCATTTT

clone_size: .
j_call: TRBJ2-7
v_call: TRBV27
d_call: .
cdr3_aa: CASSLRKPYEQYF
cdr3_nt: TGTGCCAGCAGCCTCAGGAAACCCTACGAGCAGTACTTC

clone_size: few
j_call: TRBJ2-1
v_call: TRBV28
d_call: TRBD1
cdr3_aa: CASSTMLTGGDEQFF
cdr3_nt: TGTGCCAGCAGTACCATGTTGACAGGGGGCGATGAGCAGTTCTTC

clone_size: .
j_call: TRBJ2-1
v_call: TRBV6-4
d_call: TRBD2
cdr3_aa: CASGTSGDNEQFF
cdr3_nt: TGTGCCAGCGGGACTAGCGGAGACAATGAGCAGTTCTTC

clone_size: .
j_call: TRBJ1-5
v_call: TRBV25-1
d_call: .
cdr3_aa: CASGLGIPQPQHF
cdr3_nt: TGTGCCAGCGGTCTGGGGATTCCTCAGCCCCAGCATTTT

clone_size: .
j_call: TRBJ2-7
v_call: TRBV4-1
d_call: TRBD1
cdr3_aa: CASSQADRASYEQYF
cdr3_nt: TGCGCCAGCAGCCAAGCAGACAGGGCTTCATACGAGCAGTACTTC

clone_size: .
j_call: TRBJ2-5
v_call: TRBV7-9
d_call: TRBD1
cdr3_aa: CASSLGDRVYF
cdr3_nt: TGTGCCAGCAGCTTAGGGGACAGGGTGTACTTC

clone_size: .
j_call: TRBJ2-7
v_call: TRBV27
d_call: .
cdr3_aa: CASSLPDRLYEQYF
cdr3_nt: TGTGCCAGCAGTCTTCCCGACCGCTTATACGAGCAGTACTTC

clone_size: .
j_call: TRBJ2-1
v_call: TRBV19
d_call: .
cdr3_aa: CASSIIITNNEQFF
cdr3_nt: TGTGCCAGTAGTATTATAATCACGAACAATGAGCAGTTCTTC

clone_size: .
j_call: TRBJ2-2
v_call: TRBV18
d_call: .
cdr3_aa: CASSTRGRTANTGELFF
cdr3_nt: TGTGCCAGCTCAACAAGGGGCCGGACAGCAAACACCGGGGAGCTGTTTTTT

clone_size: once
j_call: TRBJ2-3
v_call: TRBV12-5
d_call: .
cdr3_aa: CASGLVRTGSGTDTQYF
cdr3_nt: TGTGCTAGTGGTTTGGTACGAACGGGGTCGGGCACAGATACGCAGTATTTT

clone_size: once
j_call: TRBJ2-1
v_call: TRBV27
d_call: .
cdr3_aa: CASGVLGAYNEQFF
cdr3_nt: TGTGCCAGCGGGGTACTGGGGGCCTACAATGAGCAGTTCTTC

clone_size: .
j_call: TRBJ2-3
v_call: TRBV14
d_call: TRBD2
cdr3_aa: CASSQGTSGRADTQYF
cdr3_nt: TGTGCCAGCAGCCAGGGGACTAGCGGACGCGCAGATACGCAGTATTTT

clone_size: .
j_call: TRBJ2-7
v_call: TRBV11-2
d_call: TRBD1
cdr3_aa: CASSLDQTGTYYEQYF
cdr3_nt: TGTGCCAGCAGCTTAGATCAGACAGGGACCTACTACGAGCAGTACTTC

clone_size: once
j_call: TRBJ2-1
v_call: TRBV7-9
d_call: TRBD2
cdr3_aa: CASSPEGVASGRVGEQFF
cdr3_nt: TGTGCCAGCAGCCCCGAGGGGGTTGCTAGCGGGAGGGTAGGTGAGCAGTTCTTC

clone_size: .
j_call: TRBJ2-7
v_call: TRBV6-6
d_call: .
cdr3_aa: CASISNTDGAWEQYF
cdr3_nt: TGTGCCAGCATTTCAAACACGGACGGCGCGTGGGAGCAGTACTTC

clone_size: once
j_call: TRBJ2-1
v_call: TRBV9
d_call: TRBD1
cdr3_aa: CASSTRTGGLEHEQFF
cdr3_nt: TGTGCCAGCAGCACACGGACAGGGGGACTCGAACATGAGCAGTTCTTC

clone_size: .
j_call: TRBJ2-3
v_call: TRBV27
d_call: TRBD1
cdr3_aa: CASSLGQGVTDTQYF
cdr3_nt: TGTGCCAGCAGTTTGGGGCAGGGGGTCACAGATACGCAGTATTTT

clone_size: .
j_call: TRBJ1-1
v_call: TRBV7-9
d_call: .
cdr3_aa: CASSLESWAGPNTEAFF
cdr3_nt: TGTGCCAGCAGCTTAGAATCCTGGGCTGGTCCGAACACTGAAGCTTTCTTT

clone_size: .
j_call: TRBJ2-7
v_call: TRBV9
d_call: .
cdr3_aa: CASSVGRGKGEQYF
cdr3_nt: TGTGCCAGCAGCGTAGGAAGGGGGAAGGGTGAGCAGTACTTC

clone_size: .
j_call: TRBJ2-7
v_call: TRBV6-4
d_call: .
cdr3_aa: CASSPEQEGYEQYF
cdr3_nt: TGTGCCAGCAGTCCCGAACAGGAAGGCTACGAGCAGTACTTC

clone_size: .
j_call: TRBJ2-1
v_call: TRBV27
d_call: .
cdr3_aa: CASSRGPANEQFF
cdr3_nt: TGTGCCAGCAGTCGCGGGCCTGCCAATGAGCAGTTCTTC

clone_size: .
j_call: TRBJ2-7
v_call: TRBV2
d_call: .
cdr3_aa: CASIFKKLDEQYF
cdr3_nt: TGTGCCAGCATATTCAAGAAGCTAGACGAGCAGTACTTC

clone_size: .
j_call: TRBJ1-5
v_call: TRBV28
d_call: .
cdr3_aa: CASIGRYNGQHLSNQPQHF
cdr3_nt: TGTGCCAGCATTGGACGTTATAATGGACAACACCTTAGCAATCAGCCCCAGCATTTT

clone_size: once
j_call: TRBJ2-2
v_call: TRBV4-3
d_call: .
cdr3_aa: CASSQDGSDFGELFF
cdr3_nt: TGCGCCAGCAGCCAAGATGGCTCGGACTTCGGGGAGCTGTTTTTT

clone_size: .
j_call: TRBJ2-2
v_call: TRBV28
d_call: .
cdr3_aa: CASSSPFVARDTTRNTGELFF
cdr3_nt: TGTGCCAGCAGTTCCCCGTTTGTAGCCCGGGACACCACTAGGAACACCGGGGAGCTGTTTTTT

clone_size: .
j_call: TRBJ2-7
v_call: TRBV4-1
d_call: TRBD1
cdr3_aa: CASSQDGTGVYEQYF
cdr3_nt: TGCGCCAGCAGCCAAGACGGGACAGGGGTCTACGAGCAGTACTTC

clone_size: .
j_call: TRBJ1-1
v_call: TRBV10-3
d_call: .
cdr3_aa: CAIREVDGNTEAFF
cdr3_nt: TGTGCCATCAGGGAGGTAGACGGGAACACTGAAGCTTTCTTT

clone_size: .
j_call: TRBJ2-5
v_call: TRBV9
d_call: TRBD2
cdr3_aa: CASSVWGGEETQYF
cdr3_nt: TGTGCCAGCAGCGTCTGGGGGGGTGAGGAGACCCAGTACTTC

clone_size: .
j_call: TRBJ2-1
v_call: TRBV28
d_call: .
cdr3_aa: CASSDDKEQFF
cdr3_nt: TGTGCCAGCAGTGACGACAAGGAGCAGTTCTTC

clone_size: once
j_call: TRBJ1-1
v_call: TRBV5-1
d_call: .
cdr3_aa: CASSLDLMNTEAFF
cdr3_nt: TGCGCCAGCAGCTTAGACCTCATGAACACTGAAGCTTTCTTT

clone_size: .
j_call: TRBJ2-1
v_call: TRBV19
d_call: TRBD1
cdr3_aa: CASKETGVYEQFF
cdr3_nt: TGTGCCAGTAAGGAGACAGGGGTCTATGAGCAGTTCTTC

clone_size: .
j_call: TRBJ2-7
v_call: TRBV10-2
d_call: TRBD2
cdr3_aa: CASSDGLAGDSYEQYF
cdr3_nt: TGCGCCAGCAGTGATGGACTAGCGGGGGACTCCTACGAGCAGTACTTC

clone_size: .
j_call: TRBJ2-7
v_call: TRBV5-1
d_call: .
cdr3_aa: CASSLGVGEYEQYF
cdr3_nt: TGCGCCAGCAGCTTGGGGGTGGGAGAGTACGAGCAGTACTTC

clone_size: .
j_call: TRBJ1-5
v_call: TRBV7-6
d_call: .
cdr3_aa: CASSSAPNQPQHF
cdr3_nt: TGTGCCAGCAGCTCTGCACCCAATCAGCCCCAGCATTTT